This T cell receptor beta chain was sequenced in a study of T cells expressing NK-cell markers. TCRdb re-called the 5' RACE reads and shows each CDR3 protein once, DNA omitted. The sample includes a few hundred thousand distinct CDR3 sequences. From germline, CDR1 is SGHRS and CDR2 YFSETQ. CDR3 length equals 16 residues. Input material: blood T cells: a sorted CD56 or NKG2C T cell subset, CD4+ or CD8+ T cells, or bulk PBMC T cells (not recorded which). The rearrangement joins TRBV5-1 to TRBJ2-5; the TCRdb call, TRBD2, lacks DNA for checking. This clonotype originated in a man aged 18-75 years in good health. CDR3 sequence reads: CASSVGTSGLQETQYF.